Here is one T cell receptor beta chain with its context. CDR1 and CDR2 from the germline V gene are MNHEY and SVGAGI. This CDR3 spans 15 amino acids. Trimming took 2 bases from V and 8 from J, leaving 18 bases between them. The sample originates from a study of T-cell reconstitution after alpha-beta-depleted transplantation in children. Using unique molecular identifiers, the investigators prepared the TCRbeta library. TCRdb processed the PCR reads anew with MiXCR; each CDR3 protein has one entry. The table lists 450,000 to 600,000 distinct CDR3 sequences, approximately 16% of them singletons. Source: PBMCs from the stem cell graft donor, taken from the stem cell graft. The chain has TRBV6-5 and TRBJ1-2, with a tentative D call TRBD1 (6 bases). The sequence was obtained from a human donor who donated a stem cell graft to a child with acute lymphoblastic leukemia. The CDR3, as DNA: TGTGCCAGCAGTTACAGTATTTCGGGGGGCGAGGGCTACACCTTC. Protein: CASSYSISGGEGYTF.